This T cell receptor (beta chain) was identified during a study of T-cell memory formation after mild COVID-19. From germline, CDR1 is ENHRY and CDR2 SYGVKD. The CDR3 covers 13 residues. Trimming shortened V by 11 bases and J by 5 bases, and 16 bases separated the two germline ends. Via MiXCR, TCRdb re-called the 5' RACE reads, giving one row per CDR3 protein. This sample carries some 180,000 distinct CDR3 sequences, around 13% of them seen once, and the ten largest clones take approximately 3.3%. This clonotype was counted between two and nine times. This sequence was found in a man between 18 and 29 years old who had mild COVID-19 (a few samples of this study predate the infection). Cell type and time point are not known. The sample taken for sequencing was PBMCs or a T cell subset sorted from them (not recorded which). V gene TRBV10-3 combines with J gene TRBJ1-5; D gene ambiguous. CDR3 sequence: CACRSAYDQPQHF. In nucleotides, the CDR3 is TGTGCCTGCCGTTCAGCTTACGATCAGCCCCAGCATTTT.